Below are 19 T cell receptor beta chains sequenced from a single sample in a study of blood T cells in healthy people across ages (dated by TCRdb to between 2015 and 2017). Receptor libraries were prepared by 5' RACE. Instrument used: Illumina HiSeq 2500. A second about 7 to 12 cycle PCR used a sample-barcoded 5' primer and a J-beta primer mix. The public reads were reprocessed in TCRdb via fastp at Q25 and MiXCR, keeping in-frame beta chains. A single entry per CDR3 protein holds the most common genes and DNA from its merged rows. The sample has 450,000 to 700,000 distinct CDR3 sequences on record, approximately 25% of them singletons. Around 20% of the sample is taken by the ten largest. Sequencing was carried out using blood. The receptors were sampled from a woman between 70 and 85 years old in good health.

This clonotype appeared many times. V and J are TRBV12-3 or TRBV12-4 and TRBJ2-5, with 9 bases aligning to TRBD2. The DNA end is more similar to TRBJ2-1, so the J call may be wrong. The CDR3 extends over 15 amino acids. CDR3 in DNA: TGTGCCAGCAGTTCGGCGGGGGGGCCTTACAATGAGCAGTTCTTC. Translation gives CASSSAGGPYNEQFF.

The rearrangement uses TRBV5-5 and TRBJ2-6; 9 nucleotides match TRBD1. Per the germline V gene, CDR1 is SGHKS and CDR2 is YYEKEE (reference sequence). V lost 1 base and J lost 2; bases outside the gene matches: 1. CDR3 size: 16 residues. CDR3 protein: CASSLRTGAGANVLTF. In DNA form, the CDR3 reads TGTGCCAGCAGCTTGAGGACAGGGGCTGGGGCCAACGTCCTGACTTTC.

This rearrangement joins TRBV6-1 to TRBJ1-1, with unresolved D. CDR3 size: 13 residues. Trimming shortened V by 2 bases and J by 3 bases, and 7 bases separated the two germline ends. Germline assignment: CDR1 MNHNS and CDR2 SASEGT. In nucleotides, the CDR3 is TGTGCCAGCAGTGAACCCGGGGACACTGAAGCTTTCTTT. Protein product: CASSEPGDTEAFF.

This chain links TRBV29-1 with TRBJ2-1; 13 bases line up with TRBD2. The CDR3 totals 14 residues. From germline, CDR1 is SQVTM and CDR2 ANQGSEA. CDR3 residues: CSGTSGTSYNEQFF. The CDR3 nucleotides read TGCAGTGGGACTAGCGGGACCTCCTACAATGAGCAGTTCTTC.

The J gene is TRBJ2-5, the V gene TRBV12-3 or TRBV12-4; TRBD2 agrees at 7 bases. This CDR3 is built from 14 residues. V shed 7 bases and J 1 base; nucleotides not matched to a gene: 6. This CDR3 reads CASTPSGAQETQYF. The CDR3 DNA reads as TGTGCCAGCACCCCAAGCGGGGCCCAAGAGACCCAGTACTTC.

The chain combines TRBV15 with TRBJ2-1; 8 bases are a match to TRBD2. Germline V CDR1 and CDR2: LNHNV, YYDKDF (reference sequence). This CDR3 is 15 amino acids long. V shed 3 bases, J shed 7 bases, and the junction held 8 bases outside the gene matches. CDR3 loop: CATSSPGLGLNEQFF. DNA for the CDR3: TGTGCCACCAGCAGCCCGGGACTAGGTTTAAATGAGCAGTTCTTC.

The chain uses TRBV11-2 and TRBJ1-1; D may be TRBD1 (6 bases). CDR1 is SGHAT, CDR2 FQNNGV, per germline. V lost 4 bases and J lost 7, with 13 bases in between. The CDR3 covers 13 residues. This CDR3 reads CASSYRDFGEAFF. CDR3 sequence (DNA): TGTGCCAGCAGCTACAGGGATTTTGGTGAAGCTTTCTTT.

This clonotype appeared a few times. The gene calls are TRBV6-5 and TRBJ1-1; TRBD1 matches at 7 bases. J was trimmed by 3 bases and V by 2 bases; bases with no gene match: 3. CDR1 is MNHEY, CDR2 SVGAGI, per germline. CDR3 length: 14 residues. Written as DNA, the CDR3 is TGTGCCAGCAGTTACAACAGGGGTGACACTGAAGCTTTCTTT. It translates to CASSYNRGDTEAFF.

This clonotype has just a few counts. The chain has TRBV12-3 or TRBV12-4 and TRBJ2-1, with 11 nucleotides matching TRBD2. This CDR3 is 15 amino acids long. Unmatched junction bases numbered 6, after V lost 4 bases and J lost 7 bases. CDR3 protein: CASSYVSGGANEQFF. CDR3 in DNA: TGTGCCAGCAGTTATGTTAGCGGGGGGGCGAATGAGCAGTTCTTC.

This clonotype was recorded a few times. One junction end disagrees with the germline gene, perhaps due to a read error. The rearrangement links TRBV7-2 to TRBJ2-5; D may correspond to TRBD1 or TRBD2 (5 bases each). CDR3 length equals 14 residues. The germline gives CDR1 SGHTA, CDR2 FQGNSA. The CDR3 region is CASRLEGYPETQYF. Written as DNA, the CDR3 is TGTGCCAGCCGCTTAGAGGGGTACCCCGAGACCCAGTACTTC.

This clonotype has more than one count but fewer than ten. The chain has TRBV19 and TRBJ2-4; the match to TRBD2 covers 9 bases. The ends lost 7 bases at V and 8 bases at J; junction bases unmatched: 12. Germline assignment: CDR1 LNHDA and CDR2 SQIVND (reference sequence). The CDR3 covers 15 residues. The chain's CDR3 is CASKGGRGGSYIQYF. For the CDR3, the DNA is TGTGCCAGTAAAGGTGGGCGGGGGGGAAGTTACATTCAGTACTTC. The variable domain in full, with the rest retrieved from reference TRBV19 and TRBJ2-4, is DGGITQSPKYLFRKEGQNVTLSCEQNLNHDAMYWYRQDPGQGLRLIYYSQIVNDFQKGDIAEGYSVSREKKESFPLTVTSAQKNPTAFYLCASKGGRGGSYIQYFGAGTRLSVL.

J is TRBJ1-1 and V is TRBV11-2; D is uncertain. Trimming took 5 bases from V and 3 from J, leaving 7 bases between them. The germline V gene encodes CDR1 SGHAT and CDR2 FQNNGV. CDR3 length: 12 residues. The CDR3 DNA follows: TGTGCCAGCAGCCGCCGGTACACTGAAGCTTTCTTT. It codes for CASSRRYTEAFF.

This clonotype came up many times. The CDR3 spells CASSSRTMRDRADTQYF. The CDR3 bases are TGCGCCAGCAGTTCCCGGACGATGCGCGATCGGGCAGATACGCAGTATTTT. The chain uses TRBV5-1 and TRBJ2-3; D remains ambiguous. Germline loops: CDR1 SGHRS, CDR2 YFSETQ. V was pared by 5 bases and J by 4 bases, with 23 bases between. The CDR3 is made up of 17 amino acids.

The chain is built from TRBV12-3 or TRBV12-4 and TRBJ1-2; D may be TRBD1 (6 bases). Trimming left V 3 bases short and J 8 bases short, with 10 bases between. The CDR3 runs to 12 residues. In DNA form, the CDR3 reads TGTGCCAGCAGTTTCCGGGGACACGGCTACACCTTC. Protein product: CASSFRGHGYTF.

The rearrangement uses TRBV4-1 and TRBJ2-5; no definite D call. The V end lost 1 base, the J end lost 5 bases, and 8 bases lay between the germline ends. The CDR3 consists of 13 residues. CDR1 MGHRA and CDR2 YSYEKL come from the germline V gene. CDR3 nucleotide sequence: TGCGCCAGCAGCCAAGTAGGTCCGGAGACCCAGTACTTC. Amino acid sequence: CASSQVGPETQYF.

This clonotype appeared a few times. The rearrangement links TRBV18 to TRBJ2-1; 8 bases map to TRBD2. After removal of 3 bases from V and 10 bases from J, the junction contained 8 bases not matched to a gene. This CDR3 has 14 residues. Looked up from germline, CDR1 is KGHSH and CDR2 is LQKENI. This CDR3 reads CASSPSGGRREQFF. The DNA for the CDR3 is TGTGCCAGCTCACCGAGCGGGGGACGAAGGGAGCAGTTCTTC. The whole variable domain, remainder taken from reference TRBV18 and TRBJ2-1, is NAGVMQNPRHLVRRRGQEARLRCSPMKGHSHVYWYRQLPEEGLKFMVYLQKENIIDESGMPKERFSAEFPKEGPSILRIQQVVRGDSAAYFCASSPSGGRREQFFGPGTRLTVL.

This sequence joins TRBV6-5 and TRBJ1-1; 7 bases agree with TRBD1. V dropped 5 bases and J dropped 3; count of bases not matched to a gene: 6. CDR1 is MNHEY and CDR2 is SVGAGI in the germline V gene. This CDR3 has 14 amino acids. The DNA of the CDR3 is TGTGCCAGCAGTACCTACAGGGGAGACACTGAAGCTTTCTTT. Amino acid sequence: CASSTYRGDTEAFF.

The rearrangement uses TRBV5-1 and TRBJ2-5; 9 bases agree with TRBD2. V lost 4 bases and J lost 6; bases outside the gene matches: 13. The V gene's germline CDR1 is SGHRS and CDR2 YFSETQ. There are 16 residues in the CDR3. The CDR3 reads CASSQEGGGAGKTQYF. In DNA, the CDR3 is TGCGCCAGCAGCCAAGAGGGCGGGGGGGCCGGAAAGACCCAGTACTTC.

The V call is TRBV12-3 or TRBV12-4, the J call TRBJ2-1; D not resolved. The CDR3 is 12 amino acids. The germline V and J ends were trimmed by 3 bases and 9 bases, with 9 bases remaining between them. The CDR3 loop is CASSFYSGEQFF. The CDR3 bases are TGTGCCAGCAGTTTTTATTCGGGTGAGCAGTTCTTC.